This record concerns one T cell receptor (beta chain) sequence. This record comes from a study of T cell responses to AZD1222 COVID-19 vaccine. The V gene's germline CDR1 is SGHTA and CDR2 FQGNSA. The CDR3 extends over 14 amino acids. Trimming removed 5 bases at V and 5 bases at J, with 16 bases between. Assay used: immunoSEQ multiplex PCR; TCRdb lists only in-frame clones, some missing. The data hold about 96,000 clones, with almost 90% observed a single time. The sample in question was peripheral blood, obtained on day 0 of AZD1222 vaccination. This receptor was obtained from an adult in good health. The V call is TRBV7-2, the J call TRBJ2-7, with D possibly matching TRBD2 (6 bases). CDR3 bases: TGTGCCAGCAGCCCATCGGGGGTGACGAACGAGCAGTACTTC. As protein: CASSPSGVTNEQYF.